One and the same sample provided the 17 T cell receptor beta chains below, sequenced in a study of control samples from healthy donors and cancer patients. Sequenced by immunoSEQ multiplex PCR; TCRdb stores in-frame clones only, minus some. The sample holds about 84,000 clones, around 92% seen once. Sequencing was done on a sample of blood. Source of these receptors: a man between 45 and 60 years old in good health.

Written as DNA, the CDR3 is TGTGCCAGCAGCTTGGTTACTTCTAGCTCCTACGAGCAGTACTTC. Protein product: CASSLVTSSSYEQYF. The V and J genes are TRBV7-2 and TRBJ2-7; D gene ambiguous. The V gene lost 3 bases and the J gene lost 0 bases, with 12 bases spanning the gap. CDR1 is SGHTA, CDR2 FQGNSA, per germline. The CDR3 sequence is 15 residues long. Complete variable domain (other parts from reference TRBV7-2 and TRBJ2-7): GAGVSQSPSNKVTEKGKDVELRCDPISGHTALYWYRQSLGQGLEFLIYFQGNSAPDKSGLPSDRFSAERTGGSVSTLTIQRTQQEDSAVYLCASSLVTSSSYEQYFGPGTRLTVT.

Comment on this clone: The sample holds other DNA sequences that translate to the same CDR3. The genes are TRBV12-3 or TRBV12-4 and TRBJ2-7; TRBD2 is a possible D gene (6 bases). The CDR3 extends over 13 amino acids. V was shortened by 0 bases and J by 3 bases, with 6 bases between the two germline ends. The CDR3 DNA is TGTGCCAGCAGTTTAGCGGGGGGCTACGAGCAGTACTTC. Protein sequence: CASSLAGGYEQYF.

V gene TRBV9 combines with J gene TRBJ1-4; D remains unclear. The CDR3 contains 15 residues. Germline V CDR1 and CDR2: SGDLS, YYNGEE. The V gene lost 6 bases and the J gene lost 0 bases, with 12 bases spanning the gap. The CDR3 reads CASTRYGATNEKLFF. CDR3 coding DNA: TGTGCCAGCACACGGTATGGGGCAACTAATGAAAAACTGTTTTTT.

The CDR3 region has the DNA TGTGCCATCAGCCTAGGACAGGGGGGTACTGAAGCTTTCTTT. Protein: CAISLGQGGTEAFF. The rearrangement uses TRBV10-3 and TRBJ1-1; 10 bases are a match to TRBD1. Looked up from germline, CDR1 is ENHRY and CDR2 is SYGVKD. V lost 6 bases to trimming and J lost 5 bases; unmatched junction nucleotides: 6. This CDR3 region has 14 residues.

The chain combines TRBV7-9 with TRBJ2-7; tentative D call: TRBD1 (5 bases). The V and J ends lost 3 bases and 3 bases respectively, with 15 bases between them. Germline loops: CDR1 SEHNR, CDR2 FQNEAQ (reference sequence). The CDR3 runs to 15 residues. As DNA, the CDR3 is TGTGCCAGCAGCTTTGCCGACAGAAACTACTACGAGCAGTACTTC. This encodes CASSFADRNYYEQYF.

This rearrangement joins TRBV27 to TRBJ1-2; no definite D call. The length of the CDR3 is 14 residues. V was clipped by 6 bases and J by 7 bases, with 18 bases between them. Germline-derived CDR1 and CDR2 are MNHEY and SMNVEV (reference sequence). CDR3 bases: TGTGCCAGCAGCCTGGAGGGTTTCGTAGGTGGCTACACCTTC. This translates into CASSLEGFVGGYTF.

The rearrangement links TRBV6-2 or TRBV6-3 to TRBJ1-1, with 7 positions matching TRBD1. V lost 5 bases, J lost 3 bases, and 9 bases stayed unmatched. CDR3 length: 15 amino acids. CDR1 is MNHEY, CDR2 SVGEGT, per germline. The CDR3 DNA reads as TGTGCCAGCAGTACTATCCGACAGGGTTACACTGAAGCTTTCTTT. Protein: CASSTIRQGYTEAFF.

The rearrangement uses TRBV5-1 and TRBJ1-5; D is possibly TRBD1 (6 bases). Trimming stripped 0 bases from V and 4 bases from J, with 11 bases between. The CDR3 extends over 15 amino acids. Germline V gives CDR1 SGHRS, CDR2 YFSETQ. CDR3: CASSLVAGDNQPQHF. As DNA, the CDR3 is TGCGCCAGCAGCTTGGTGGCAGGGGATAATCAGCCCCAGCATTTT.

The J gene is TRBJ2-7, the V gene TRBV6-1, with 8 bases aligning to TRBD2. V shed 1 base, J shed 2 bases, and the junction held 7 bases outside the gene matches. The germline CDR1 and CDR2 sequences are MNHNS and SASEGT. This CDR3 contains 16 residues. The CDR3 DNA reads TGTGCCAGCAGTGAAGTCGGGGGGGCGGTAACCTACGAGCAGTACTTC. Translating gives CASSEVGGAVTYEQYF.

This chain connects TRBV4-3 to TRBJ2-5; maybe TRBD1 (6 bases). CDR3 length: 18 residues. CDR1 is LGHNA and CDR2 is YSLEER in the germline V gene. Trimming stripped 5 bases from V and 5 bases from J, with 27 bases between. The CDR3 sequence: CASSENFPGRGSGETQYF. CDR3 DNA sequence: TGCGCCAGCAGCGAAAACTTCCCCGGCAGGGGTTCGGGGGAGACCCAGTACTTC.

The chain joins TRBV5-6 to TRBJ1-5; D not certain. CDR3 size: 13 residues. Trimming removed 4 bases from V and 2 bases from J, with 7 bases in between. The germline gives CDR1 SGHDT, CDR2 YYEEEE. The CDR3 reads CASSGRGNQPQHF. The CDR3 region has the DNA TGTGCCAGCAGCGGGAGGGGCAATCAGCCCCAGCATTTT.

V usage is TRBV6-2 or TRBV6-3 and J usage is TRBJ2-3; TRBD2 might be the D (6 bases). The CDR3 has 17 amino acids. V was shortened by 5 bases and J by 2 bases, with 20 bases between the two germline ends. In germline, CDR1 is MNHEY, CDR2 SVGEGT. The chain's CDR3 is CASSPGLFGSTTDTQYF. CDR3 sequence (DNA): TGTGCCAGCAGTCCCGGACTATTCGGTTCCACCACAGATACGCAGTATTTT.

The chain is built from TRBV4-1 and TRBJ1-5; no reliable D call. Per germline, CDR1 MGHRA and CDR2 YSYEKL. The CDR3 is made up of 13 amino acids. V was pared by 1 base and J by 4 bases, with 5 bases between. The CDR3 DNA is TGCGCCAGCAGCCAAGGACCGAATCAGCCCCAGCATTTT. It encodes CASSQGPNQPQHF.

The table lists this clone with many counts. At one of its ends the junction is not consistent with the germline gene, which may arise from a read error. This sequence joins TRBV30 and TRBJ2-3; D remains ambiguous. There are 12 residues in the CDR3. Germline assignment: CDR1 GTSNPN and CDR2 SVGIG (reference sequence). The CDR3, as DNA: TGTGCCTGGAGTGTACTGTTGAAGGACCCGCATTTT. Its protein product is CAWSVLLKDPHF.

The chain uses TRBV20-1 and TRBJ1-2; D is ambiguous. The V gene's germline CDR1 is DFQATT and CDR2 SNEGSKA (reference sequence). V was pared by 6 bases and J by 4 bases, with 9 bases between. The CDR3 covers 11 residues. The CDR3 protein is CSAPGSYGYTF. In nucleotides, the CDR3 is TGCAGTGCCCCAGGATCCTATGGCTACACCTTC.

The chain uses TRBV7-2 and TRBJ1-4, with 10 bases aligning to TRBD1. Per the germline V gene, CDR1 is SGHTA and CDR2 is FQGNSA. This CDR3 has 14 amino acids. The V gene end was trimmed by 7 bases and the J gene end by 7 bases; junction bases not matched to a gene: 6. The CDR3 DNA sequence: TGTGCCAGCACGAAACGGGACAGGGGTGAAAAACTGTTTTTT. This encodes CASTKRDRGEKLFF.

The V gene is TRBV7-2, the J gene TRBJ2-3, with D perhaps TRBD2 (6 bases). CDR1 SGHTA and CDR2 FQGNSA come from the germline V gene. Trimming shortened V by 2 bases and J by 6 bases, and 12 bases separated the two germline ends. The CDR3 totals 14 residues. CDR3 DNA: TGTGCCAGCAGCTTAAGGGACTGGAGGGATACGCAGTATTTT. Translating gives CASSLRDWRDTQYF.